This T cell receptor (beta chain) was captured by sequencing in a study of T cell responses to AZD1222 COVID-19 vaccine. Profiled with immunoSEQ multiplex PCR; TCRdb holds only in-frame clones, not every one. The sample includes about 86,000 clones, 88% seen only once; the top ten take 6.9%. Germline CDR1 reads SGHDN; CDR2 reads FVKESK. The CDR3 spans 16 residues. Trimming removed 8 bases at V and 1 base at J, with 21 bases between. This material consisted of peripheral blood, taken 28 days after the second AZD1222 dose. The receptor comes from an adult who received the AZD1222 COVID-19 vaccine. The rearrangement joins TRBV14 to TRBJ2-7; D is possibly TRBD1 (5 bases). The DNA for the CDR3 is TGTGCCAGCGCCCCAGGGCCTCTCGCTTCTTCCTACGAGCAGTACTTC. Protein product: CASAPGPLASSYEQYF. Combining the CDR3 with reference TRBV14 and TRBJ2-7 gives the whole variable domain EAGVTQFPSHSVIEKGQTVTLRCDPISGHDNLYWYRRVMGKEIKFLLHFVKESKQDESGMPNNRFLAERTGGTYSTLKVQPAELEDSGVYFCASAPGPLASSYEQYFGPGTRLTVT.